These 16 T cell receptor beta chains were sequenced from one sample in a study of cytomegalovirus exposure and HLA in healthy donors. Clones were read by immunoSEQ multiplex PCR, and TCRdb kept only the in-frame ones, dropping some. The sample includes 250,000 to 400,000 clones, approximately 86% seen only once; the top ten take around 0.96%. Sequencing was carried out using PBMCs. The receptors shown here come from a man younger than 40 in good health and CMV-seronegative.

The chain uses TRBV9 and TRBJ2-7; a possible D gene is TRBD2 (5 bases). The CDR3 covers 13 residues. V was clipped by 3 bases and J by 7 bases, with 14 bases between them. Germline CDR1 and CDR2: SGDLS and YYNGEE. The CDR3 region is CASSALEGGEQYF. CDR3 coding DNA: TGTGCCAGCAGCGCCCTCGAGGGCGGTGAGCAGTACTTC.

This chain links TRBV19 with TRBJ1-1, with 8 bases matching TRBD1. Germline V gene sequence: CDR1 LNHDA, CDR2 SQIVND (reference sequence). J was trimmed by 1 base and V by 7 bases; bases with no gene match: 5. CDR3 length: 14 amino acids. The CDR3 is CASTPDRENTEAFF. The CDR3 DNA sequence: TGTGCCAGTACCCCGGACAGGGAGAACACTGAAGCTTTCTTT.

The V and J genes are TRBV29-1 and TRBJ2-5; the D gene is possibly TRBD2 (6 bases). The germline V gene has CDR1 SQVTM and CDR2 ANQGSEA. V lost 7 bases and J 0 bases, leaving 15 bases between the germline ends. The CDR3 extends over 14 amino acids. Here the CDR3 reads CSGTGVSNQETQYF. The CDR3 DNA follows: TGCAGCGGGACGGGGGTGTCCAACCAAGAGACCCAGTACTTC.

The J gene is TRBJ2-5, the V gene TRBV5-8, with a tentative D call TRBD1 (6 bases). The CDR3 runs 19 residues. Germline V CDR1 and CDR2: SGHTS, YDEGEE. The V gene lost 5 bases and the J gene lost 1 base, with 27 bases spanning the gap. This CDR3 reads CASRPSPGSPQGPQETQYF. The CDR3 DNA sequence: TGTGCCAGCAGACCCTCACCGGGCTCTCCCCAGGGGCCCCAAGAGACCCAGTACTTC. The full variable domain, rest sourced from reference TRBV5-8 and TRBJ2-5, is EAGVTQSPTHLIKTRGQQATLRCSPISGHTSVYWYQQALGLGLQFLLWYDEGEERNRGNFPPRFSGRQFPNYSSELNVNALELEDSALYLCASRPSPGSPQGPQETQYFGPGTRLLVL.

The V and J genes are TRBV6-5 and TRBJ1-1; D gene uncertain. With 6 bases removed from V and 4 bases from J, the gap between germline ends came to 12 bases. Germline-derived CDR1 and CDR2 are MNHEY and SVGAGI. CDR3 length equals 13 residues. The CDR3 here is CASSLTGFTEAFF. CDR3 nucleotides: TGTGCCAGCAGCCTTACGGGATTCACTGAAGCTTTCTTT.

The J gene is TRBJ2-7, the V gene TRBV5-4, with D uncertain. The CDR3 runs 12 residues. Germline V gene data show CDR1 as SGHNT and CDR2 as YYREEE (reference sequence). Trimming cost V 4 bases and J 0 bases, with 5 bases left between them. Here the CDR3 reads CASSASSYEQYF. DNA of the CDR3: TGTGCCAGCAGCGCCAGCTCCTACGAGCAGTACTTC.

On this clone itself: Other DNA sequences in the same sample also yield this CDR3. The chain employs TRBV29-1 and TRBJ2-2; D ambiguous. The CDR3 is 13 residues long. Germline assignment: CDR1 SQVTM and CDR2 ANQGSEA. Trimming took off 6 bases at V and 0 bases at J, with 8 bases between the two ends. CDR3 nucleotide sequence: TGCAGCGTCGGAACAGCGAACACCGGGGAGCTGTTTTTT. Amino acid sequence: CSVGTANTGELFF.

The CDR3 protein is CSARGSYEQYF. The CDR3 nucleotides read TGCAGTGCTAGAGGGAGCTACGAGCAGTACTTC. The rearrangement uses TRBV20-1 and TRBJ2-7; D not resolved. Germline V gives CDR1 DFQATT, CDR2 SNEGSKA (reference sequence). CDR3 size: 11 residues. V was pared by 1 base and J by 3 bases, with 4 bases between.

The chain recombines TRBV10-3 with TRBJ2-1; D may be TRBD2 (6 bases). Per the germline V gene, CDR1 is ENHRY and CDR2 is SYGVKD. V was trimmed by 9 bases and J by 5 bases, leaving 14 bases between them. This CDR3 has 13 amino acids. The CDR3 DNA reads as TGTGCCATAAATACGGGGGTGAACAATGAGCAGTTCTTC. The encoded protein is CAINTGVNNEQFF.

This clone was picked up one time. The CDR3 DNA reads TGTGCCAGCAGTGAAGCGGCAGGGGGCTTTGGCTATGGCTACACCTTC. Amino acids: CASSEAAGGFGYGYTF. The chain combines TRBV6-1 with TRBJ1-2; 8 bases are shared with TRBD1. The CDR3 is 16 residues long. Germline assignment: CDR1 MNHNS and CDR2 SASEGT. After removal of 0 bases from V and 4 bases from J, the junction contained 7 bases not matched to a gene.

This clone showed up just a few times. The chain uses TRBV6-5 and TRBJ2-7; 9 bases match TRBD1. Per the germline V gene, CDR1 is MNHEY and CDR2 is SVGAGI. This CDR3 region has 15 residues. The V segment lost 5 bases and the J segment 0 bases; nucleotides outside the gene matches: 5. The CDR3 DNA follows: TGTGCCAGCAGTCGGGAGACAGGGGGCTCCTACGAGCAGTACTTC. It encodes CASSRETGGSYEQYF.

The chain joins TRBV6-1 to TRBJ2-7; 7 nucleotides align to TRBD1. Trimming cost V 0 bases and J 3 bases; bases outside gene matches: 14. Germline V gene sequence: CDR1 MNHNS, CDR2 SASEGT. There are 18 residues in the CDR3. The CDR3 DNA follows: TGTGCCAGCAGTGAAGCGCTTCTGTCCACGGGACAGCTCTACGAGCAGTACTTC. It yields the protein CASSEALLSTGQLYEQYF.

The chain employs TRBV4-3 and TRBJ2-5; 10 positions match TRBD1. This CDR3 region has 15 residues. Germline V gene sequence: CDR1 LGHNA, CDR2 YSLEER. The V segment lost 3 bases and the J segment 7 bases; nucleotides outside the gene matches: 8. The CDR3 is CASSQGTGVGGTQYF. The CDR3 coding sequence is TGCGCCAGCAGCCAGGGGACAGGGGTAGGGGGGACCCAGTACTTC.

CDR3 region: CASSATGTANYGYTF. DNA of the CDR3: TGTGCCAGTAGTGCTACCGGGACAGCTAACTATGGCTACACCTTC. The chain links TRBV19 to TRBJ1-2; 7 positions match TRBD1. From germline, CDR1 is LNHDA and CDR2 SQIVND (reference sequence). The CDR3 runs to 15 residues. V was pared by 5 bases and J by 0 bases, with 6 bases of the junction left unmatched.

The J gene is TRBJ2-5, the V gene TRBV7-2; 7 bases agree with TRBD2. Germline loops: CDR1 SGHTA, CDR2 FQGNSA. This CDR3 has 14 residues. J was trimmed by 6 bases and V by 5 bases; bases with no gene match: 9. The CDR3 DNA follows: TGTGCCAGCAGCCCCGACGGGGGAGGGAAGACCCAGTACTTC. It encodes CASSPDGGGKTQYF.

The chain uses TRBV5-8 and TRBJ2-2; 7 bases agree with TRBD2. The CDR3 loop spans 14 amino acids. Germline CDR1 is SGHTS and CDR2 is YDEGEE. The junction had 8 bases not matched to a gene; V was cut back by 5 bases and J by 7 bases. The CDR3 sequence is CASSPGRGVGELFF. Here the CDR3 DNA reads TGTGCCAGCAGTCCCGGACGGGGGGTCGGGGAGCTGTTTTTT. The whole variable domain, filled in from reference TRBV5-8 and TRBJ2-2, reads EAGVTQSPTHLIKTRGQQATLRCSPISGHTSVYWYQQALGLGLQFLLWYDEGEERNRGNFPPRFSGRQFPNYSSELNVNALELEDSALYLCASSPGRGVGELFFGEGSRLTVL.